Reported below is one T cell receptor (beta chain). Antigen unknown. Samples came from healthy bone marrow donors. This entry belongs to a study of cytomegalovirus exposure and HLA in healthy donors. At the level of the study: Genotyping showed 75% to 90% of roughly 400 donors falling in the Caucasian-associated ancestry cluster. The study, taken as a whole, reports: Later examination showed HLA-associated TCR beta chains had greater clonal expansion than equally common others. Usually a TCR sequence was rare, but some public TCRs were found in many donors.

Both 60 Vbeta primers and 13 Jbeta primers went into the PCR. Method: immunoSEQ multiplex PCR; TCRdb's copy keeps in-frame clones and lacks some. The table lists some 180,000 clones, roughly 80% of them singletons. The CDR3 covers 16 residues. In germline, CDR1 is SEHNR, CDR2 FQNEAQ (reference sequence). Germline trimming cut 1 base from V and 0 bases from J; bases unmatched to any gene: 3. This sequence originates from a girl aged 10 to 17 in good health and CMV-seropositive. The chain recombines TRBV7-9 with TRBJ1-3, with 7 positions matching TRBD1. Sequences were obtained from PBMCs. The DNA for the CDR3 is TGTGCCAGCAGCTTAGGACACAGGGGCTCTGGAAACACCATATATTTT. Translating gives CASSLGHRGSGNTIYF.